The 24 T cell receptor beta chains reported below all come from one sample, sequenced in a study of shared clonotypes between healthy human individuals. It was CD45RO-negative cells, positively selected for CCR7, that made up naive CD8 cells, with terminally differentiated effector memory CD45RA+ cells excluded. Measured with immunoSEQ multiplex PCR; TCRdb has only the in-frame clones, and not every one. In the table there are about 590,000 clones, around 95% of which are singletons. The material sequenced was naive CD8+ T cells sorted from blood. All receptors derive from a woman in her 30s in good health.

This chain links TRBV7-9 with TRBJ2-7; TRBD1 agrees at 7 bases. CDR1 SEHNR and CDR2 FQNEAQ come from the germline V gene (reference sequence). The CDR3 has 13 residues. V was clipped by 6 bases and J by 3 bases; unmatched bases: 5. As DNA, the CDR3 is TGTGCCAGCAGAAGGGACAGCGACTACGAGCAGTACTTC. Residues: CASRRDSDYEQYF.

The chain has TRBV27 and TRBJ2-7; 7 bases line up with TRBD2. Germline-derived CDR1 and CDR2 are MNHEY and SMNVEV (reference sequence). V lost 6 bases to trimming and J lost 1 base; unmatched junction nucleotides: 6. The CDR3 is made up of 14 amino acids. CDR3 loop: CASSITSESYEQYF. In nucleotides, the CDR3 is TGTGCCAGCAGCATAACTAGCGAGTCCTACGAGCAGTACTTC.

This clone was recorded only once. The chain links TRBV2 to TRBJ2-1, with 8 nucleotides matching TRBD1. The J segment lost 6 bases and the V segment lost 0 bases, leaving 13 bases of the junction unmatched. Germline V lookup: CDR1 SNHLY, CDR2 FYNNEI. This CDR3 comprises 18 residues. The CDR3 here is CASSEALPWTGSGNEQFF. DNA for the CDR3: TGTGCCAGCAGTGAAGCGCTCCCTTGGACAGGGTCGGGCAATGAGCAGTTCTTC.

The gene calls are TRBV11-2 and TRBJ2-2, with D unresolved. Germline V gene data show CDR1 as SGHAT and CDR2 as FQNNGV. This CDR3 is 12 amino acids long. Trimming removed 3 bases from V and 9 bases from J, with 8 bases in between. DNA for the CDR3: TGTGCCAGCAGCTTTTCCCTGCGGGAGCTGTTTTTT. Its protein product is CASSFSLRELFF. The entire variable domain, with the rest obtained from reference TRBV11-2 and TRBJ2-2, is as follows: EAGVAQSPRYKIIEKRQSVAFWCNPISGHATLYWYQQILGQGPKLLIQFQNNGVVDDSQLPKDRFSAERLKGVDSTLKIQPAKLEDSAVYLCASSFSLRELFFGEGSRLTVL.

The V and J genes are TRBV7-9 and TRBJ2-5; D perhaps matches TRBD2 (6 bases). Germline V gene lookup returns CDR1 SEHNR and CDR2 FQNEAQ (reference sequence). Trimming cost V 6 bases and J 3 bases, with 8 bases left between them. The CDR3 is 12 amino acids. The CDR3 DNA follows: TGTGCCAGCAGGTGGGGGGAAGAGACCCAGTACTTC. It translates to CASRWGEETQYF.

Of note for this clone: The sample carries other DNA sequences with the same CDR3. This chain links TRBV7-6 with TRBJ2-7; 8 bases map to TRBD2. Losses at the gene ends were 6 bases for V and 0 bases for J; bases not matched to a gene: 4. The germline V gene encodes CDR1 SGHVS and CDR2 FNYEAQ. This CDR3 comprises 14 residues. The CDR3 region has the DNA TGTGCCAGCAGTCTAGCGGGCAGCTCCTACGAGCAGTACTTC. This encodes CASSLAGSSYEQYF.

V gene TRBV6-5 combines with J gene TRBJ2-1, with TRBD2 as a possible D gene (6 bases). V was cut by 5 bases and J by 10 bases, with 18 bases left in between. Germline CDR1 reads MNHEY; CDR2 reads SVGAGI. The CDR3 runs to 14 residues. CDR3 DNA sequence: TGTGCCAGCAGTACGAACCCTGTGGCGGGAGAGCAGTTCTTC. This encodes CASSTNPVAGEQFF.

V and J are TRBV27 and TRBJ2-5, with unresolved D. The end of the DNA is better explained by TRBJ2-7, so the J call may be wrong. Germline CDR1 reads MNHEY; CDR2 reads SMNVEV (reference sequence). CDR3 length equals 13 residues. The CDR3 region has the DNA TGTGCCAGCAGTTTGTCGCGAACCTACGAGCAGTACTTC. Translated, it gives CASSLSRTYEQYF.

The rearrangement links TRBV6-5 to TRBJ2-5, with TRBD2 matching over 9 bases. The DNA end favors TRBJ2-7, so the J call may be wrong. Germline V CDR1 and CDR2: MNHEY, SVGAGI. This CDR3 comprises 16 residues. In DNA form, the CDR3 reads TGTGCCAGCAGTTCCTTAGCGGGAGATACCATCTACGAGCAGTACTTC. Translation: CASSSLAGDTIYEQYF.

The V gene is TRBV7-9, the J gene TRBJ1-1; tentatively, D is TRBD1 (5 bases). Germline CDR1 SEHNR, CDR2 FQNEAQ (reference sequence). V was pared by 2 bases and J by 4 bases, with 17 bases between. This CDR3 has 16 residues. The CDR3 protein is CASSLLLVRRGTEAFF. CDR3 nucleotides: TGTGCCAGCAGCTTACTCCTAGTTCGGAGGGGCACTGAAGCTTTCTTT.

This sequence joins TRBV21-1 and TRBJ2-5; the table's D gene call, TRBD2, was not cross checked with the DNA. TRBV21-1 represents a pseudogene. The CDR3 is 15 amino acids. As DNA, the CDR3 is TGTGCCAGCAGCACGAGGAGGACTGGACAAGAGACCCAGTACTTC. Residues: CASSTRRTGQETQYF.

The rearrangement joins TRBV4-1 to TRBJ2-7, with no clear D. The CDR3 totals 15 residues. Germline V lookup: CDR1 MGHRA, CDR2 YSYEKL. Trimming shortened V by 0 bases and J by 3 bases, and 12 bases separated the two germline ends. CDR3 nucleotides: TGCGCCAGCAGCCAAGATCCAGGCGGTGGCTACGAGCAGTACTTC. It encodes CASSQDPGGGYEQYF.

The chain recombines TRBV7-6 with TRBJ1-3; a weak D match, TRBD1 (5 bases). CDR3 length: 15 amino acids. V was pared by 5 bases and J by 5 bases, with 16 bases between. Germline-derived CDR1 and CDR2 are SGHVS and FNYEAQ. The CDR3 nucleotides are TGTGCCAGCAGCCCGGGGTGGGGGTTTCGAAACACCATATATTTT. Translating it yields CASSPGWGFRNTIYF.

The V gene is TRBV27, the J gene TRBJ2-5; D possibly corresponds to TRBD1 (6 bases). The CDR3 is 14 residues long. V gave up 1 base and J gave up 5 bases, with 11 bases separating them. CDR1 and CDR2 (germline): MNHEY, SMNVEV (reference sequence). CDR3 protein: CASSLYGGGETQYF. The CDR3 bases are TGTGCCAGCAGTTTATATGGGGGCGGGGAGACCCAGTACTTC.

The V gene is TRBV27, the J gene TRBJ1-5, with 7 bases matching TRBD1. V trimming: 5 bases; J trimming: 5 bases; junction bases outside the gene matches: 6. The CDR3 is 14 amino acids. Germline CDR1 and CDR2: MNHEY and SMNVEV (reference sequence). CDR3 sequence reads: CASSLDRVDQPQHF. CDR3 bases: TGTGCCAGCAGTCTCGACAGGGTGGATCAGCCCCAGCATTTT.

The chain links TRBV5-1 to TRBJ1-1; D unclear. The CDR3 loop spans 15 amino acids. The V end was cut by 4 bases, the J end by 1 base, with 14 bases between. CDR1 and CDR2 (germline): SGHRS, YFSETQ. The CDR3 loop is CASSVRNPSNTEAFF. The CDR3 DNA reads as TGCGCCAGCAGCGTACGTAATCCATCGAACACTGAAGCTTTCTTT.

The V and J genes are TRBV28 and TRBJ1-1; tentative D call: TRBD1 (6 bases). Germline V lookup: CDR1 MDHEN, CDR2 SYDVKM. Deletions cut 2 bases from V and 3 bases from J, with 16 bases between. The CDR3 length is 16 residues. The CDR3 spells CASSLRSRGRYTEAFF. As DNA, the CDR3 is TGTGCCAGCAGTTTACGGTCGAGGGGGAGGTACACTGAAGCTTTCTTT.

The genes are TRBV13 and TRBJ1-1; D perhaps matches TRBD1 (5 bases). Germline V CDR1 and CDR2: PRHDT, FYEKMQ (reference sequence). The CDR3 totals 15 residues. V was shortened by 5 bases and J by 0 bases, with 13 bases between the two germline ends. CDR3 nucleotides: TGTGCCAGCAGCCCCGCAGGGATCATGAACACTGAAGCTTTCTTT. Translation gives CASSPAGIMNTEAFF.

The V and J genes are TRBV10-1 and TRBJ2-5, with D possibly matching TRBD1 (5 bases). This CDR3 has 19 residues. Deletions cut 10 bases from V and 3 bases from J, with 33 bases between. Per the germline V gene, CDR1 is WNHNN and CDR2 is SYGVQD (reference sequence). CDR3 protein: CATLPLTGKPRKWEETQYF. CDR3 coding DNA: TGCGCCACCCTGCCCCTTACAGGAAAACCTCGAAAGTGGGAAGAGACCCAGTACTTC.

The rearrangement links TRBV5-6 to TRBJ1-2, with 8 bases identical to TRBD1. Germline values: CDR1 SGHDT, CDR2 YYEEEE. This CDR3 region has 15 residues. J was trimmed by 4 bases and V by 4 bases; bases with no gene match: 9. DNA of the CDR3: TGTGCCAGCAGCGCAGACAGGGGAGGCCCCTATGGCTACACCTTC. Protein: CASSADRGGPYGYTF. Full variable domain (outside the CDR3, taken from reference TRBV5-6 and TRBJ1-2): DAGVTQSPTHLIKTRGQQVTLRCSPKSGHDTVSWYQQALGQGPQFIFQYYEEEERQRGNFPDRFSGHQFPNYSSELNVNALLLGDSALYLCASSADRGGPYGYTFGSGTRLTVV.

The chain couples TRBV5-6 to TRBJ2-5; D is unclear. The V gene's germline CDR1 is SGHDT and CDR2 YYEEEE. Trimming removed 2 bases at V and 3 bases at J, with 8 bases between. CDR3 size: 13 residues. The CDR3: CASSLDWKETQYF. The CDR3 nucleotides are TGTGCCAGCAGCTTAGACTGGAAAGAGACCCAGTACTTC.

The rearrangement links TRBV6-1 to TRBJ2-7; 8 bases match TRBD2. Germline-derived CDR1 and CDR2 are MNHNS and SASEGT. This CDR3 is built from 15 residues. J gave up 3 bases and V 3 bases, and 7 bases lay outside the gene matches. DNA of the CDR3: TGTGCCAGCAGTGAGGGTGGGGCGGGAGGCTACGAGCAGTACTTC. Residues: CASSEGGAGGYEQYF.

The chain couples TRBV19 to TRBJ2-7; TRBD2 matches 8 bases. Germline lookup yields CDR1 LNHDA and CDR2 SQIVND (reference sequence). The ends lost 1 base at V and 2 bases at J; junction bases unmatched: 4. This CDR3 has 15 residues. CDR3 residues: CASSIGAGATYEQYF. The CDR3 bases are TGTGCCAGTAGTATAGGAGCGGGAGCTACCTACGAGCAGTACTTC.

The V gene is TRBV7-3, the J gene TRBJ2-7; 9 positions agree with TRBD2. Germline CDR1 is SGHTA and CDR2 is FQGTGA. Trimming cost V 3 bases and J 2 bases; bases outside gene matches: 2. CDR3 size: 14 residues. CDR3 loop: CASSFASGAYEQYF. CDR3 bases: TGTGCCAGCAGCTTCGCTAGCGGGGCCTACGAGCAGTACTTC.